This record covers a single TCR beta chain. Its antigen is still unknown. V was pared by 7 bases and J by 1 base, with 3 bases of the junction left unmatched. Germline CDR1 and CDR2: MNHNS and SASEGT. The CDR3 runs 13 residues. Profiling relied on immunoSEQ multiplex PCR, and the TCRdb table lists in-frame clones only, not all of them. The data hold some 120,000 clones, with around four fifths observed a single time. These data come from a study of radiation and T cells in renal cell carcinoma. The study, taken as a whole, reports: No pretreatment tumor biopsies were available for baseline clonotypes. From baseline, blood top tumor clonotypes peaked at 2 weeks post-radiation.

Sample time point: blood 2 weeks post-SBRT. As for treatment: 15 Gy SBRT to primary tumor, nephrectomy 4 weeks later. After SBRT, blood was collected at 2 and 4 weeks, plus baseline. The patient's renal cell carcinoma had clear cell pathology. The origin of this receptor is a woman aged 55-69 years with renal cell carcinoma. V is TRBV6-1 and J is TRBJ1-1; TRBD1 matches at 7 bases. Sequencing used blood, obtained from a patient whose treatment included radiotherapy and nephrectomy. The DNA of the CDR3 is TGTGCCAGCAAAGACAGGGAGAACACTGAAGCTTTCTTT. This encodes CASKDRENTEAFF.